The present T cell receptor beta chain was sequenced within a study of cytomegalovirus exposure and HLA in healthy donors (TCRdb year 2017). Regarding the complete study: According to a later analysis, the approximately 120 validation repertoires were produced on the same platform as the 700 or so repertoires of the first cohort. The study aimed to test whether signatures of past pathogen exposure could be identified by cataloging public T cell receptors. Besides the first cohort of approximately 710 subjects, a separate validation cohort made up of roughly 120 different subjects was used. To predict cytomegalovirus infection status, the study combined high-throughput TCR immunosequencing, statistical association of individual TCRs with disease status, and machine learning. Study-level results and caveats: Most TCR sequences were observed very rarely across donors, whereas some public TCRs were present in many individuals. In both the original and validation cohorts, the classifier was reported to diagnose cytomegalovirus status with high specificity and sensitivity. In the study, some 160 TCR beta chains were listed as associated with cytomegalovirus. The authors suggested that the approach could potentially be extended to other disease states and immunological phenotypes. The validation cohort had no HLA typing available for a later analysis, so co-occurrence within that cohort was assessed over all 130 or so repertoires. A few of the identified cytomegalovirus-associated TCR beta chains were confirmed in vitro to be specific for cytomegalovirus antigens. A later analysis found that TCRs clustered in the first cohort also tended to co-occur in the roughly 120 validation repertoires, with 90% to 95% of cluster scores above 0.

The donors belonged to the validation cohort of around 120 subjects, which was separate from the approximately 680-subject first cohort. On this clone itself: Its antigen is unknown. Nothing much larger sits one base from this clone, and base qualities are not available.

Library construction relied on the immunoSEQ multiplex PCR assay. The source study handled its data this way. A statistical classification framework was built for diagnosing cytomegalovirus status from the catalog of TCR beta chain sequences. The table was pulled from immuneACCESS by TCRdb, which kept in-frame rearrangements only. Such tables lose some clones; where checked, under half of the loss comes from unresolved V genes, and the rest has no known cause. Clone size and the V and J calls come from that table; the DNA yielded D and trimming. This sample is represented by some 250,000 clones; 80% to 95% of them were singletons. The ten largest clones capture roughly 3% of the sample. The CDR3 has 13 amino acids, counting the end cysteine and phenylalanine. Only CDR3 DNA remains: 39 bases, in frame from the first base. CDR1 and CDR2 (MDHEN, SYDVKM) derive from the germline V gene. V loses 10 bases of germline sequence and J loses 0 bases, and the interval between the two ends is 7 bases.

The V and J genes are TRBV28 and TRBJ2-6, with the D gene not confidently named. The TCR comes from a woman aged 25-40 years in good health and CMV-seronegative. Sequenced: PBMCs. The encoded CDR3 is CATWDSGANVLTF. The sequence in DNA is TGTGCCACTTGGGACTCTGGGGCCAACGTCCTGACTTTC. The CDR3 plus the reference TRBV28 and TRBJ2-6 genes for the other parts give the full variable domain: DVKVTQSSRYLVKRTGEKVFLECVQDMDHENMFWYRQDPGLGLRLIYFSYDVKMKEKGDIPEGYSVSREKKERFSLILESASTNQTSMYLCATWDSGANVLTFGAGSRLTVL.